The TCR beta chain under discussion was sequenced for a study of blood T cell repertoires in COVID-19. Study-level information: The cDNA or gDNA used as material had been derived from T cells, B-cell-depleted T cells, or PBMCs.

This clone was recorded a few times. V shed 8 bases and J shed 3 bases, with 13 bases lying between them. CDR1 is WSHSY, CDR2 SAAADI, per germline. The CDR3 consists of 13 residues. Some clones are missing from TCRdb's copy, which holds only in-frame ones; the method was immunoSEQ multiplex PCR. The sample records around 300,000 clones, approximately 90% being singletons. Material for sequencing was peripheral blood. The chain links TRBV10-2 to TRBJ1-1; possible D gene TRBD1, 5 bases. This TCR was recovered from a woman between 40 and 55 years old with acute or convalescent COVID-19. The CDR3 region is CASSGLGDTEAFF. The CDR3 bases are TGCGCCAGCTCGGGACTAGGGGACACTGAAGCTTTCTTT.